A single sample is the source of the 27 T cell receptor beta chains below, sequenced in a study of blood T cells in healthy people across ages (dated by TCRdb to about 2015). Library method: 5' RACE. The sample was run on an Illumina HiSeq 2500. The second PCR ran for about 7 to 11 cycles and used a J-beta primer mix along with a sample-barcoded 5' primer. The public reads were reanalyzed by TCRdb: fastp trimming at Q25, MiXCR alignment, in-frame beta chains only. Rows merge per CDR3 protein into single entries with the most common DNA and genes. The sample data list 1.5 million to 2 million distinct CDR3 sequences, and approximately 28% of these were observed just once. Around 7.7% of the sample is held by the ten biggest clonotypes. Sequenced: blood. These receptors were obtained from a young woman in good health.

The chain has TRBV15 and TRBJ2-3, with 7 bases that match TRBD1. The germline CDR1 and CDR2 sequences are LNHNV and YYDKDF (reference sequence). The CDR3 totals 17 residues. The V and J ends lost 3 bases and 2 bases, in that order; junction bases with no gene match: 11. This chain's CDR3 is CATSSSFRQGPTDTQYF. For the CDR3, the DNA is TGTGCCACCAGCAGCTCCTTTCGACAGGGCCCCACAGATACGCAGTATTTT.

This clonotype was observed many times. The rearrangement uses TRBV5-4 and TRBJ2-7, with D perhaps TRBD1 (5 bases). V shed 4 bases and J shed 4 bases, with 15 bases lying between them. Germline V gene sequence: CDR1 SGHNT, CDR2 YYREEE (reference sequence). The CDR3 is made up of 14 amino acids. In DNA form, the CDR3 reads TGTGCCAGCAGCCATCGACAGTCCCCATACGAGCAGTACTTC. Translation gives CASSHRQSPYEQYF.

V gene TRBV6-5 combines with J gene TRBJ1-1; D is undetermined. The CDR3 runs 14 residues. V dropped 5 bases and J dropped 11 bases, with 21 bases sitting between them. The germline V gene has CDR1 MNHEY and CDR2 SVGAGI. The CDR3 is CASSTQRDPDDAFF. CDR3 DNA sequence: TGTGCCAGCAGTACACAACGCGACCCCGACGATGCTTTCTTT.

The V and J genes are TRBV14 and TRBJ2-1; 9 bases match TRBD2. Germline CDR1 reads SGHDN; CDR2 reads FVKESK. The CDR3 spans 17 residues. Trimming took 4 bases from V and 9 from J; bases not matched to a gene: 16. DNA for the CDR3: TGTGCCAGCAGCCCCTCTCTCTCTAGCGGGGCTGGCGGTGAGCAGTTCTTC. It is translated as CASSPSLSSGAGGEQFF.

The chain employs TRBV7-9 and TRBJ2-3; the match to TRBD1 covers 9 bases. This CDR3 is built from 15 residues. The V gene end was trimmed by 3 bases and the J gene end by 6 bases; junction bases not matched to a gene: 7. Germline-derived CDR1 and CDR2 are SEHNR and FQNEAQ (reference sequence). The CDR3 spells CASSFGTGRSDTQYF. For the CDR3, the DNA is TGTGCCAGCAGCTTCGGGACAGGGAGGTCGGATACGCAGTATTTT.

The rearrangement uses TRBV11-2 and TRBJ1-5, with D perhaps matching TRBD1 (5 bases). V was cut by 1 base and J by 3 bases, with 10 bases left in between. Germline lookup yields CDR1 SGHAT and CDR2 FQNNGV. This CDR3 contains 15 residues. In DNA, the CDR3 is TGTGCCAGCAGCTTAGGCGGGACGGACAATCAGCCCCAGCATTTT. It codes for CASSLGGTDNQPQHF.

For this clonotype: This clone may be a read error of a much larger clone one base away. The chain couples TRBV11-2 to TRBJ1-1, with no clear D. The V end lost 5 bases, the J end lost 2 bases, and 9 bases lay between the germline ends. The CDR3 runs 13 residues. Germline lookup yields CDR1 SGHAT and CDR2 FQNNGV. The CDR3 is CASSPFGNTEAFF. The CDR3 DNA sequence: TGTGCCAGCAGCCCCTTTGGAAACACTGAAGCTTTCTTT. The full variable domain, completed using reference TRBV11-2 and TRBJ1-1, is EAGVAQSPRYKIIEKRQSVAFWCNPISGHATLYWYQQILGQGPKLLIQFQNNGVVDDSQLPKDRFSAERLKGVDSTLKIQPAKLEDSAVYLCASSPFGNTEAFFGQGTRLTVV.

This clonotype came up once. A read error is possible here, since a much larger clone lies one base away. This chain connects TRBV5-1 to TRBJ2-7; D is possibly TRBD2 (6 bases). This CDR3 is built from 15 residues. Trimming removed 0 bases from V and 5 bases from J, with 15 bases in between. Germline CDR1 is SGHRS and CDR2 is YFSETQ. In DNA, the CDR3 is TGCGCCAGCAGCTTGGGAGGATGGCGGGGAAACGAGCAGTACTTC. It is translated as CASSLGGWRGNEQYF.

A few counts support this clonotype. This rearrangement joins TRBV21-1 to TRBJ2-6; the table's D call, TRBD1, has no DNA check behind it. TRBV21-1 is marked as a pseudogene. This CDR3 is 19 amino acids long. The chain's CDR3 is CASSNLEGQVDPGANVLTF. CDR3 nucleotide sequence: TGTGCCAGCAGCAACCTGGAGGGACAGGTTGACCCTGGGGCCAACGTCCTGACTTTC.

The chain combines TRBV21-1 with TRBJ2-7; TRBD1 reflects the table's D call only, with no check against the DNA. TRBV21-1 is given as a pseudogene. The CDR3 covers 15 residues. The CDR3 loop reads CASTNPSAAYNEQYF. As DNA, the CDR3 is TGTGCCAGCACCAATCCTAGCGCCGCCTACAATGAGCAGTACTTC.

This chain uses TRBV5-1 with TRBJ2-3; possible D gene TRBD1, 6 bases. Germline-derived CDR1 and CDR2 are SGHRS and YFSETQ. CDR3 length equals 16 residues. V lost 3 bases and J lost 3, with 17 bases in between. CDR3 DNA sequence: TGCGCCAGCAGCTCAACAGGGTCGGATTGGACAGATACGCAGTATTTT. The encoded protein is CASSSTGSDWTDTQYF.

The V call is TRBV2, the J call TRBJ2-1; D uncertain. CDR1 SNHLY and CDR2 FYNNEI come from the germline V gene. The CDR3 length is 15 residues. Trimming left V 11 bases short and J 0 bases short, with 17 bases between. The CDR3 region is CAGGARTNSYNEQFF. CDR3 nucleotides: TGTGCCGGCGGAGCGAGAACTAACTCCTACAATGAGCAGTTCTTC.

This clonotype was found a few times. J is TRBJ1-1 and V is TRBV14; TRBD1 is a possible D gene (5 bases). This CDR3 contains 14 residues. The germline V gene encodes CDR1 SGHDN and CDR2 FVKESK. V dropped 4 bases and J dropped 7 bases, with 16 bases sitting between them. The CDR3 coding sequence is TGTGCCAGCAGCCCCCAGGGCCCTCCGTTTGAAGCTTTCTTT. Translation: CASSPQGPPFEAFF.

In this sample, this clonotype turned up a few times. The CDR3 sequence is CASSSMGTANYGYTF. CDR3 bases: TGTGCCAGCAGCTCAATGGGGACAGCCAACTATGGCTACACCTTC. V is TRBV11-2 and J is TRBJ1-2; TRBD1 aligns across 7 bases. Unmatched junction bases numbered 7, after V lost 4 bases and J lost 2 bases. The CDR3 runs to 15 residues. CDR1 SGHAT and CDR2 FQNNGV come from the germline V gene.

This clonotype has a handful of counts. A junction boundary mismatches the germline segment, possibly from a read error. V is TRBV6-1 and J is TRBJ2-3; TRBD2 agrees at 7 bases. This CDR3 spans 16 amino acids. Germline lookup yields CDR1 MNHNS and CDR2 SASEGT. The CDR3 here is CANSEYLRGITDTQYF. The CDR3 DNA reads TGTGCCAACAGTGAATACCTGCGGGGGATCACAGATACGCAGTATTTT.

Concerning this clonotype: At one boundary the junction diverges from the germline segment, which might be a read error. The chain carries TRBV18 and TRBJ2-5; 8 bases map to TRBD1. The CDR3 sequence is 18 residues long. The V gene's germline CDR1 is KGHSH and CDR2 LQKENI. The CDR3 nucleotides read TGTACCAGCTCACTAAACCTTCCCTCGGACAGGGCTCAGGAGACCCAGTACTTC. Amino acids: CTSSLNLPSDRAQETQYF.

This clonotype was seen many times. The genes are TRBV5-1 and TRBJ2-7, with D tentatively TRBD1 (6 bases). The V and J ends lost 3 bases and 6 bases respectively, with 13 bases between them. The CDR3 extends over 13 amino acids. CDR1 is SGHRS and CDR2 is YFSETQ in the germline V gene. CDR3 protein: CASSWDTSLEQYF. CDR3 nucleotide sequence: TGCGCCAGCAGCTGGGACACTTCGCTCGAGCAGTACTTC.

This clonotype was counted many times. This chain joins TRBV5-4 and TRBJ2-7; TRBD2 matches 11 bases. After removal of 3 bases from V and 0 bases from J, the junction contained 5 bases not matched to a gene. The V gene's germline CDR1 is SGHNT and CDR2 YYREEE (reference sequence). This CDR3 is 16 amino acids long. CDR3 protein: CASSSSGGLSSYEQYF. In DNA, the CDR3 is TGTGCCAGCAGCTCTAGCGGGGGGCTGAGCTCCTACGAGCAGTACTTC.

This clonotype has just one count. The V gene is TRBV21-1, the J gene TRBJ2-7. TRBV21-1 is marked as a pseudogene. The CDR3 is 12 residues long. This CDR3 is CASSKRHYEQYF. CDR3 nucleotides: TGTGCCAGCAGCAAAAGGCACTACGAGCAGTACTTC.

Notes on this clonotype: One junction end disagrees with the germline gene, perhaps due to a read error. The V call is TRBV14, the J call TRBJ2-1; D not resolved. This CDR3 has 15 residues. Germline-derived CDR1 and CDR2 are SGHDN and FVKESK. The CDR3 sequence: CASSQSGGVYNGQFF. CDR3 coding DNA: TGTGCCAGCAGCCAATCGGGCGGAGTATACAATGGGCAGTTCTTC.

Comments on this clonotype: The junction departs from the called germline gene at one end, perhaps through a read error. The chain combines TRBV5-1 with TRBJ1-2; D perhaps matches TRBD1 (5 bases). The germline CDR1 and CDR2 sequences are SGHRS and YFSETQ. This CDR3 is 14 amino acids long. The CDR3 spells CASSLGQRLDGCTF. The DNA of the CDR3 is TGCGCCAGCAGCTTGGGACAGCGGCTTGATGGCTGCACCTTC.

The chain is built from TRBV20-1 and TRBJ2-7; possibly TRBD1 for D (6 bases). The germline V and J ends were trimmed by 3 bases and 1 base, with 13 bases remaining between them. This CDR3 has 14 residues. The germline V gene has CDR1 DFQATT and CDR2 SNEGSKA (reference sequence). CDR3: CSASKGTTSYEQYF. Here the CDR3 DNA reads TGCAGTGCTAGTAAAGGGACAACTTCCTACGAGCAGTACTTC.

The chain is built from TRBV5-1 and TRBJ2-7; TRBD1 or TRBD2 may be the D gene (6 bases each). CDR3 length equals 17 residues. V shed 0 bases and J shed 5 bases, with 21 bases lying between them. The V gene's germline CDR1 is SGHRS and CDR2 YFSETQ. CDR3 sequence: CASSLGGASGVLDEQYF. The CDR3 region has the DNA TGCGCCAGCAGCTTGGGGGGGGCTAGTGGGGTTTTGGACGAGCAGTACTTC.

The chain combines TRBV6-6 with TRBJ2-5, with D possibly being TRBD1 or TRBD2 (5 bases each). The germline V gene encodes CDR1 MNHNY and CDR2 SVGAGI (reference sequence). The V and J ends lost 6 bases and 4 bases respectively, with 15 bases between them. This CDR3 comprises 14 residues. The CDR3 DNA is TGTGCCAGCAGATTACCGGGGCAAGGAGAGACCCAGTACTTC. Translation: CASRLPGQGETQYF.

The gene calls are TRBV6-1 and TRBJ1-1, with D hard to call. The germline CDR1 and CDR2 sequences are MNHNS and SASEGT. This CDR3 contains 13 residues. V shed 2 bases and J shed 5 bases, with 9 bases lying between them. In DNA form, the CDR3 reads TGTGCCAGCAGTGAACATCTGGTGACTGAAGCTTTCTTT. It encodes CASSEHLVTEAFF.

The chain joins TRBV7-9 to TRBJ1-1, with unresolved D. The CDR3 is 12 residues long. The germline V and J ends were trimmed by 5 bases and 8 bases, with 12 bases remaining between them. CDR1 is SEHNR and CDR2 is FQNEAQ in the germline V gene (reference sequence). The CDR3 DNA reads TGTGCCAGCAGCCTACCCGCTCGGGAAGCTTTCTTT. Protein: CASSLPAREAFF.

V gene TRBV6-6 combines with J gene TRBJ1-1; D gene unclear. V was shortened by 8 bases and J by 6 bases, with 10 bases between the two germline ends. The V gene's germline CDR1 is MNHNY and CDR2 SVGAGI (reference sequence). The CDR3 totals 11 residues. CDR3 loop: CASHEESEAFF. The CDR3 bases are TGTGCCAGCCATGAGGAGTCTGAAGCTTTCTTT.